The present T cell receptor beta chain was sequenced within a study of graft-versus-host responses after intestinal transplantation. Study context: Recipients across the board were started on anti-thymocyte globulin induction, then kept on tacrolimus and steroids for two to three years.

Sequenced by immunoSEQ multiplex PCR; TCRdb stores in-frame clones only, minus some. The sample gives approximately 9,100 clones, about 96% of which show up once; more than 15% is in the top ten. This clone was recorded once. Germline-derived CDR1 and CDR2 are PRHDT and FYEKMQ (reference sequence). V lost 0 bases, J lost 0 bases, and 8 bases lay in between. The CDR3 length is 16 residues. Each post-transplant marrow sample came from the posterior iliac crest or another site. The sample here was bone marrow, taken roughly 500 days after intestinal transplantation. The V gene is TRBV13, the J gene TRBJ2-2, with a weak D call TRBD2 (6 bases). The source is a human patient who received an intestinal transplant, so some T cells may come from the graft donor. CDR3 sequence (DNA): TGTGCCAGCAGCTTAGGTAGCGGCGCGAACACCGGGGAGCTGTTTTTT. It specifies CASSLGSGANTGELFF.